The sequence of this TCR beta chain was determined in a study of OX40 agonist ivuxolimab in advanced cancers. A history of autoimmune disease or systemic immunosuppression excluded patients. The length of the CDR3 is 13 residues. Germline V gene lookup returns CDR1 SGHRS and CDR2 YFSETQ. V gave up 7 bases and J gave up 8 bases, with 18 bases separating them. The assay was immunoSEQ multiplex PCR, and TCRdb's table has in-frame clones only and misses some. The profile shows 81,000 or so clones, around 90% of them singletons. A note on this clone: Its specificity is unknown.

Overall study findings and caveats: CD4+ and CD8+ blood T cells expanded clonally by week 6 at 0.1 to 3.0 mg/kg.

This receptor was taken from an adult with an advanced solid tumor such as melanoma, head and neck, liver or kidney cancer. This chain connects TRBV5-1 to TRBJ1-2; no clear D gene. This specimen consisted of CD4+ or CD8+ T cells sorted from blood, obtained in a trial of the OX40 agonist ivuxolimab. The CDR3 loop reads CASRRIGLRGYTF. The CDR3 DNA is TGCGCCAGCCGCCGAATTGGGCTTCGCGGCTACACCTTC.